This is a list of T cell receptor beta chains from one sample in a study of cytomegalovirus exposure and HLA in healthy donors. The protocol was immunoSEQ multiplex PCR, while the TCRdb copy is restricted to in-frame clones and leaves out a portion. Among some 150,000 clones listed, roughly 80% were seen once. Material: PBMCs. These receptors all stem from a man aged 35 to 55 in good health and CMV-seronegative. CDR3s include the opening cysteine and the closing phenylalanine or tryptophan. D genes are given only for firm matches. Only some rows state a clone size, as once, few, many or a class for expanded clones.

cdr3_nt cdr3_aa j_call v_call d_call clone_size
TGTGCCAGCAGCTTAGAAACAGGGGGGGTATACGAGCAGTACTTC CASSLETGGVYEQYF TRBJ2-7 TRBV11-2 - -
TGTGCCAGCAGCTCCCGAGCGGGACTCCCAACAGATACGCAGTATTTT CASSSRAGLPTDTQYF TRBJ2-3 TRBV5-8 TRBD2 -
TGCGCCAGCAGCAGGTGGACAGGGGGGGAGACCCAGTACTTC CASSRWTGGETQYF TRBJ2-5 TRBV5-1 TRBD1 -
TGTGCCAGCAGCTTGACTGACAGTTACACCGGGGAGCTGTTTTTT CASSLTDSYTGELFF TRBJ2-2 TRBV5-4 - -
TGTGCTAGTGGTCAAGCGGGGCTAGGGGCCGAAAGCTCCTACAATGAGCAGTTCTTC CASGQAGLGAESSYNEQFF TRBJ2-1 TRBV12-5 TRBD2 -
TGTGCCAGCAGCTCAGGGGGTGGGAATCAGCCCCAGCATTTT CASSSGGGNQPQHF TRBJ1-5 TRBV7-2 TRBD1 -
TGTGCCAGCAGCCAAAGCGGGAGACGAGAGACCCAGTACTTC CASSQSGRRETQYF TRBJ2-5 TRBV7-3 TRBD2 few
TGTGCCAGCTCCCCCATCGACAGTCCCTACGAGCAGTACTTC CASSPIDSPYEQYF TRBJ2-7 TRBV6-5 - -
TGTGCCAGCAGCCCACAGGGTCTTTATGGCTACACCTTC CASSPQGLYGYTF TRBJ1-2 TRBV4-2 - -
TGTGCCAGCAGTGAAGGTGCAGGGGGCCAAGAGACCCAGTACTTC CASSEGAGGQETQYF TRBJ2-5 TRBV6-1 TRBD1 -
TGTGCCAGCAGCCAGGGCTTTCCGTACAATGAGCAGTTCTTC CASSQGFPYNEQFF TRBJ2-1 TRBV14 - -
TGTGCCAGCAGCTTGGGGTCGGGACAGACTAAGGCGAATGAGCAGTTCTTC CASSLGSGQTKANEQFF TRBJ2-1 TRBV5-4 TRBD1 -